This record looks at one T cell receptor (beta chain) sequence and its context. Antigen unknown. This sample was included in a study of T cells after yellow fever vaccination. Points from the study as a whole: Post-booster repertoires again held most primary-vaccination clones (around 95% CD4, 80% to 90% CD8).

A process of 5'RACE template switching, which added a universal primer site and UMIs, was used to make TCR cDNA. In TCRdb, the 5' RACE reads were re-called with MiXCR into one record per CDR3 protein. The data contain roughly 400,000 distinct CDR3 sequences, 18% of them singletons. CDR3 length: 14 residues. The sequenced sample was PBMCs, obtained before the yellow fever booster vaccination. This sequence joins TRBV21-1 and TRBJ2-7; TRBD1 was called by the table and not checked on the DNA. TRBV21-1 is a pseudogene segment. This receptor was obtained from a man between 18 and 29 years old who received the YFV17D yellow fever vaccine. The CDR3, as DNA: TGTGCCAGCAGCCCACACAACACCGGGACAGGGGAGTACGTC. Translation gives CASSPHNTGTGEYV.